One and the same sample provided the 22 T cell receptor beta chains below, sequenced in a study of shared clonotypes between healthy human individuals. Data came from immunoSEQ multiplex PCR; TCRdb stores just in-frame clones and leaves some out. The sample includes approximately 2,300,000 clones, less than 95% seen only once; the top ten take around 0.4%. Material: naive CD4+ T cells from PBMCs. Noted subset: CD45RA+ positively selected. These receptors were taken from a man younger than 35 in good health. Some clones in this sample may be carry-over from other donors' samples.

J is TRBJ2-3 and V is TRBV28; D gene uncertain. CDR3 length: 15 amino acids. Trimming pared 5 bases from V and 0 bases from J, leaving 12 bases between. Germline V lookup: CDR1 MDHEN, CDR2 SYDVKM. The DNA of the CDR3 is TGTGCCAGCAGTCCCCCCCCAGGTAGCACAGATACGCAGTATTTT. It codes for CASSPPPGSTDTQYF. The complete variable domain, with remaining parts taken from reference TRBV28 and TRBJ2-3, reads DVKVTQSSRYLVKRTGEKVFLECVQDMDHENMFWYRQDPGLGLRLIYFSYDVKMKEKGDIPEGYSVSREKKERFSLILESASTNQTSMYLCASSPPPGSTDTQYFGPGTRLTVL.

The chain couples TRBV4-2 to TRBJ1-2; the match to TRBD1 covers 9 bases. The V gene's germline CDR1 is LGHNA and CDR2 YNFKEQ. The CDR3 has 16 residues. Trimming cost V 4 bases and J 2 bases; bases outside gene matches: 8. The CDR3 sequence is CASSPFTGGANYGYTF. The CDR3 DNA sequence: TGTGCCAGCAGCCCTTTTACAGGGGGCGCAAACTATGGCTACACCTTC.

The rearrangement uses TRBV19 and TRBJ2-2; TRBD2 matches at 9 bases. CDR3 size: 16 residues. Looked up from germline, CDR1 is LNHDA and CDR2 is SQIVND (reference sequence). Germline trimming cut 1 base from V and 7 bases from J; bases unmatched to any gene: 7. The CDR3 region is CASSIVLAGENGELFF. As DNA, the CDR3 is TGTGCCAGTAGTATAGTTTTAGCGGGAGAGAACGGGGAGCTGTTTTTT.

V and J are TRBV6-6 and TRBJ1-2; 8 nucleotides line up with TRBD1. From germline, CDR1 is MNHNY and CDR2 SVGAGI (reference sequence). V lost 2 bases to trimming and J lost 5 bases; unmatched junction nucleotides: 7. The CDR3 is 15 amino acids. The CDR3 nucleotides read TGTGCCAGCAGTTACGGACAGGGCAGGGAGTATGGCTACACCTTC. This translates into CASSYGQGREYGYTF.

The chain couples TRBV7-9 to TRBJ1-4, with 7 bases that match TRBD1. The ends lost 3 bases at V and 4 bases at J; junction bases unmatched: 8. This CDR3 has 16 residues. CDR1 SEHNR and CDR2 FQNEAQ come from the germline V gene (reference sequence). CDR3 protein: CASSFAIQGYNEKLFF. For the CDR3, the DNA is TGTGCCAGCAGCTTCGCCATACAGGGGTATAATGAAAAACTGTTTTTT.

V and J are TRBV7-9 and TRBJ2-1; 7 bases agree with TRBD2. Germline V lookup: CDR1 SEHNR, CDR2 FQNEAQ (reference sequence). CDR3 length: 16 amino acids. Trimming removed 2 bases from V and 6 bases from J; junction bases left unmatched: 10. The CDR3 spells CASSLKRAGAANEQFF. The CDR3 DNA is TGTGCCAGCAGCTTAAAGAGGGCGGGAGCCGCCAATGAGCAGTTCTTC.

The J gene is TRBJ2-7, the V gene TRBV5-4; 7 nucleotides agree with TRBD1. Germline V lookup: CDR1 SGHNT, CDR2 YYREEE (reference sequence). V trimming: 0 bases; J trimming: 3 bases; junction bases outside the gene matches: 6. The CDR3 is 15 residues long. The CDR3 sequence: CASSLGRDSIYEQYF. The CDR3 DNA is TGTGCCAGCAGCTTGGGCCGGGACAGCATCTACGAGCAGTACTTC. Complete variable domain (other parts from reference TRBV5-4 and TRBJ2-7): ETGVTQSPTHLIKTRGQQVTLRCSSQSGHNTVSWYQQALGQGPQFIFQYYREEENGRGNFPPRFSGLQFPNYSSELNVNALELDDSALYLCASSLGRDSIYEQYFGPGTRLTVT.

The V and J genes are TRBV6-1 and TRBJ2-3; either TRBD1 or TRBD2 may supply D (5 bases each). Trimming stripped 2 bases from V and 6 bases from J, with 12 bases between. The length of the CDR3 is 14 residues. Germline CDR1 and CDR2: MNHNS and SASEGT. CDR3 residues: CASSEMGPPDTQYF. In DNA form, the CDR3 reads TGTGCCAGCAGTGAAATGGGACCGCCGGATACGCAGTATTTT.

In DNA, the CDR3 is TGTGCCAGCAGCTTAGTTAGGACGTCCTATGGCTACACCTTC. Translated: CASSLVRTSYGYTF. V gene TRBV7-9 combines with J gene TRBJ1-2; D is uncertain. The CDR3 totals 14 residues. V was shortened by 1 base and J by 4 bases, with 10 bases between the two germline ends. Germline lookup yields CDR1 SEHNR and CDR2 FQNEAQ (reference sequence).

As concerns this clone: Other DNA sequences in the same sample also yield this CDR3. This sequence joins TRBV28 and TRBJ1-2; D might be TRBD1 (6 bases). The CDR3 sequence is 12 residues long. V gave up 6 bases and J gave up 5 bases, with 10 bases separating them. Germline CDR1 MDHEN, CDR2 SYDVKM. The CDR3 sequence is CASSLRGYGYTF. The CDR3 region has the DNA TGTGCCAGCAGCCTTAGGGGGTATGGCTACACCTTC.

V is TRBV5-6 and J is TRBJ1-2, with 10 nucleotides matching TRBD1. Germline V gene sequence: CDR1 SGHDT, CDR2 YYEEEE. With V trimmed by 3 bases and J by 1 base, 3 bases remained unmatched. CDR3 size: 15 residues. The chain's CDR3 is CASSSGTGDNYGYTF. CDR3 DNA: TGTGCCAGCAGCTCAGGGACAGGGGATAACTATGGCTACACCTTC.

This rearrangement joins TRBV30 to TRBJ2-2; TRBD1 agrees at 9 bases. The CDR3 runs 14 residues. The trim removed 4 bases at V and 5 bases at J, leaving 5 bases unmatched. Germline V gene data show CDR1 as GTSNPN and CDR2 as SVGIG (reference sequence). The CDR3 loop is CAWTGTGYTGELFF. The CDR3 DNA sequence: TGTGCCTGGACAGGGACAGGGTATACCGGGGAGCTGTTTTTT.

This chain joins TRBV27 and TRBJ2-7; 14 bases are a match to TRBD2. With 8 bases clipped from V and 2 bases from J, the junction kept 2 bases outside the gene matches. The CDR3 consists of 14 residues. The germline gives CDR1 MNHEY, CDR2 SMNVEV (reference sequence). The CDR3 spells CASRTSGRPYEQYF. The DNA of the CDR3 is TGTGCCAGCCGGACTAGCGGGAGGCCCTACGAGCAGTACTTC.

The chain combines TRBV11-2 with TRBJ2-5, with 7 bases fitting TRBD1. The CDR3 contains 15 residues. J lost 5 bases, V lost 5 bases, and 11 bases had no gene match. Germline V gives CDR1 SGHAT, CDR2 FQNNGV. CDR3 sequence reads: CASSLSTGSGETQYF. CDR3 bases: TGTGCCAGCAGCCTGTCGACAGGGTCGGGCGAGACCCAGTACTTC.

As for this clone: At one end, the junction sequence differs from germline, possibly due to a read error. The genes are TRBV10-3 and TRBJ2-1; D possibly corresponds to TRBD2 (6 bases). CDR3 length: 13 amino acids. Per the germline V gene, CDR1 is ENHRY and CDR2 is SYGVKD. The CDR3 sequence is CAIKGEVLAELFF. In DNA form, the CDR3 reads TGTGCCATCAAAGGGGAGGTTTTGGCTGAGCTGTTCTTC.

This sequence joins TRBV29-1 and TRBJ2-3; 12 bases align to TRBD1. CDR3 length equals 20 residues. V dropped 5 bases and J dropped 0; count of bases not matched to a gene: 18. CDR1 is SQVTM, CDR2 ANQGSEA, per germline. The CDR3 region is CSVQGGGGTGGHASTDTQYF. The CDR3 nucleotides read TGCAGCGTTCAGGGAGGAGGGGGGACAGGGGGCCATGCTAGCACAGATACGCAGTATTTT.

The rearrangement uses TRBV19 and TRBJ2-4, with 7 bases aligning to TRBD2. The germline gives CDR1 LNHDA, CDR2 SQIVND (reference sequence). The CDR3 consists of 14 residues. The V and J ends lost 1 base and 6 bases, in that order; junction bases with no gene match: 3. The CDR3 bases are TGTGCCAGTAGTATAGGGCGGGAGACAAACATTCAGTACTTC. Its protein is CASSIGRETNIQYF.

This chain connects TRBV5-8 to TRBJ1-4; 7 positions match TRBD1. This CDR3 comprises 19 residues. The junction had 16 bases not matched to a gene; V was cut back by 3 bases and J by 2 bases. Germline V gene data show CDR1 as SGHTS and CDR2 as YDEGEE. The CDR3 here is CASSSYRGLFISTNEKLFF. Written as DNA, the CDR3 is TGTGCCAGCAGCTCCTACAGGGGCTTGTTTATTTCCACTAATGAAAAACTGTTTTTT.

This sequence joins TRBV5-1 and TRBJ2-6; D gene ambiguous. CDR1 SGHRS and CDR2 YFSETQ come from the germline V gene. There are 14 residues in the CDR3. The germline V and J ends were trimmed by 5 bases and 0 bases, with 6 bases remaining between them. The CDR3 reads CASRQNSGANVLTF. CDR3 DNA sequence: TGCGCCAGCAGGCAGAACTCTGGGGCCAACGTCCTGACTTTC.

The chain carries TRBV6-6 and TRBJ2-7; tentative D call: TRBD1 (6 bases). The CDR3 is made up of 13 amino acids. V was shortened by 5 bases and J by 4 bases, with 12 bases between the two germline ends. Germline CDR1 and CDR2: MNHNY and SVGAGI (reference sequence). The CDR3 DNA sequence: TGTGCCAGCAGTCAGACCCAGGGGTACGAGCAGTACTTC. Protein: CASSQTQGYEQYF.

V and J are TRBV27 and TRBJ2-7; possible D gene TRBD2, 5 bases. Germline values: CDR1 MNHEY, CDR2 SMNVEV (reference sequence). Trimming left V 6 bases short and J 0 bases short, with 18 bases between. The CDR3 covers 16 residues. The CDR3 sequence: CASRPLAPWDSYEQYF. The CDR3 DNA follows: TGTGCCAGCAGACCTCTAGCCCCGTGGGACTCCTACGAGCAGTACTTC.

Concerning this clone: In the same sample, other DNA sequences code for this CDR3. V and J are TRBV2 and TRBJ1-1; D gene uncertain. The CDR3 spans 13 residues. The V gene's germline CDR1 is SNHLY and CDR2 FYNNEI. The V and J ends lost 6 bases and 0 bases respectively, with 8 bases between them. In nucleotides, the CDR3 is TGTGCCAGCAGGCCGGGTATGAACACTGAAGCTTTCTTT. Encoded protein: CASRPGMNTEAFF.